This TCR beta chain was recorded in a study of identical twins. General study results and limits: Reduced insertions were recorded for abundant cord blood beta clonotypes, with no such pattern in memory repertoires.

TCRdb redid the calling of the 5' RACE reads with MiXCR, one entry per CDR3 protein. The sample has 460,000 or so distinct CDR3 sequences; more than 13% are singletons. As to this clonotype: Its target is not known.

These same records also appear under a second study, on yellow fever vaccine responses in identical twins.

Material for sequencing was CD4+ T cells sorted from blood. The TCR was taken from a woman aged 18 to 35 in good health.

The chain's CDR3 is CASILLLGQGAGEQYF. As DNA, the CDR3 is TGTGCCAGCATACTACTGCTAGGACAGGGGGCAGGCGAGCAGTACTTC. The chain uses TRBV6-1 and TRBJ2-7; 11 bases map to TRBD1. The CDR3 runs 16 residues. Germline CDR1 is MNHNS and CDR2 is SASEGT. With V trimmed by 7 bases and J by 6 bases, 14 bases remained unmatched.